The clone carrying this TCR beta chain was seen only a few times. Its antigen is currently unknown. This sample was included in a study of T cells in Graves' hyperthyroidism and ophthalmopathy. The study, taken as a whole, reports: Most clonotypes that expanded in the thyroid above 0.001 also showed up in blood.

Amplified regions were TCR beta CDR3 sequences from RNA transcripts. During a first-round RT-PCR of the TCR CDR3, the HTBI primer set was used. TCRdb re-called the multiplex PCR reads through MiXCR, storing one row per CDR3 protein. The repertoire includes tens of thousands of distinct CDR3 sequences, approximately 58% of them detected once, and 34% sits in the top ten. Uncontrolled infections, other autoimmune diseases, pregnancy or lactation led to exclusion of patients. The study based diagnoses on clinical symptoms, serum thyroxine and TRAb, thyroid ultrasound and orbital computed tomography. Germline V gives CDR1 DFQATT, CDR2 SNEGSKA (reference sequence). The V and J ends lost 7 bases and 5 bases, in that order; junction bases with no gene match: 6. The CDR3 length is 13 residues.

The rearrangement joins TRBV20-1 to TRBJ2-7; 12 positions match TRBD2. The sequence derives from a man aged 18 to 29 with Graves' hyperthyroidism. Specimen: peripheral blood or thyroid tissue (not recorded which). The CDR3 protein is CSVRTSGNNEQYF. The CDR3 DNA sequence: TGCAGTGTGCGGACTAGCGGGAACAACGAGCAGTACTTC.